Listed below are T cell receptor beta chains from one sample, sequenced in a study of regulatory T cells in long-lasting Graves disease. TCRdb itself ran the multiplex PCR reads through MiXCR, one entry per CDR3 protein. Of about 330,000 distinct CDR3 sequences detected, 15% to 20% appear once; the ten largest clones hold over 20%. This sample also appeared in a second study, on T cells in Graves' hyperthyroidism and ophthalmopathy.

Sample: peripheral blood mononuclear cells (PBMCs), taken at new diagnosis, from a patient treated with antithyroid drugs. All receptors come from a woman aged 18-35 years with Graves disease. Each CDR3 is given with its conserved first and last residue. The D gene is left open where the match is weak. Size is stated for part of the rows, as once, few or many counts, or as a class when the clone is expanded.

clone_size d_call j_call v_call cdr3_aa cdr3_nt
- TRBD1 TRBJ1-1 TRBV5-1 CASSLGQGAGGNTEAFF TGCGCCAGCAGCTTGGGACAGGGGGCAGGGGGGAACACTGAAGCTTTCTTT
many TRBD2 TRBJ2-5 TRBV7-8 CASSSRLAGETQYF TGTGCCAGCAGCTCACGACTAGCGGGAGAGACCCAGTACTTC
many - TRBJ2-7 TRBV27 CASGKGYEQYF TGTGCCAGCGGGAAGGGCTACGAGCAGTACTTC
- - TRBJ2-7 TRBV7-9 CVSSTADFSDLPYEQYF TGTGTCAGCAGCACGGCGGACTTCTCTGACCTTCCCTACGAGCAGTACTTC
- - TRBJ1-2 TRBV9 CASSVGVGEPYGYTF TGTGCCAGCAGCGTAGGGGTGGGGGAGCCCTATGGCTACACCTTC
many - TRBJ2-3 TRBV28 CASGSSTARTDTQYF TGTGCCAGCGGTAGTTCGACGGCCCGTACAGATACGCAGTATTTT
few - TRBJ2-2 TRBV2 CASRGLLGGSGELFF TGTGCCAGCAGGGGCCTACTTGGGGGCTCCGGGGAGCTGTTTTTT
many TRBD1 TRBJ1-2 TRBV11-2 CASSLLDRGYGYTF TGTGCCAGCAGCCTTTTGGACAGGGGCTATGGCTACACCTTC
many - TRBJ2-2 TRBV10-3 CAISDHITGELFF TGTGCCATCAGTGACCACATCACCGGGGAGCTGTTTTTT
many TRBD2 TRBJ2-7 TRBV27 CASSLGGTRRAYEQYF TGTGCCAGCAGTCTGGGGGGGACCCGACGGGCCTACGAGCAGTACTTC
many - TRBJ1-2 TRBV3-1 CASSPGQSYGYTF TGTGCCAGCAGCCCGGGACAAAGCTATGGCTACACCTTC
few - TRBJ1-1 TRBV6-4 CASSEGSGTEAFF TGTGCCAGCAGTGAGGGCAGTGGCACTGAAGCTTTCTTT
many - TRBJ2-5 TRBV18 CASSPNGHSQETQYF TGTGCCAGCTCGCCAAATGGACATAGTCAAGAGACCCAGTACTTC
many TRBD1 TRBJ2-5 TRBV12-3/TRBV12-4 CASTPGQGVGETQYF TGTGCCAGCACCCCCGGACAGGGCGTGGGAGAGACCCAGTACTTC
many - TRBJ1-5 TRBV5-1 CASSTGTGNQPQHF TGCGCCAGCAGCACCGGGACCGGCAATCAGCCCCAGCATTTT
many - TRBJ2-7 TRBV12-3/TRBV12-4 CASSFRAGDYEQYF TGTGCCAGCAGTTTTCGGGCAGGGGACTACGAGCAGTACTTC
- - TRBJ2-3 TRBV9 CASSLVPGEYSHTDTQYF TGTGCCAGCAGCCTAGTCCCGGGGGAATACTCCCACACAGATACGCAGTATTTT
many - TRBJ2-1 TRBV19 CASSIGGNEQFF TGTGCCAGTAGTATAGGTGGTAATGAGCAGTTCTTC
- - TRBJ1-2 TRBV30 CAWDRQGRGYTF TGTGCCTGGGATAGGCAGGGGAGAGGCTACACCTTC
few - TRBJ2-7 TRBV2 CAGRDRGPEQYF TGTGCCGGTCGGGACCGAGGCCCCGAGCAGTACTTC
few TRBD2 TRBJ2-3 TRBV12-3/TRBV12-4 CASSSLGGRADTQYF TGTGCCAGCAGCTCTCTTGGCGGGAGGGCAGATACGCAGTATTTT
- - TRBJ1-5 TRBV24-1 CATSDPRRDSNQPQHF TGTGCCACCAGTGATCCCAGACGGGATAGCAATCAGCCCCAGCATTTT
many TRBD1 TRBJ2-5 TRBV29-1 CSSGPGQGETQYF TGCAGCTCTGGCCCCGGACAGGGTGAGACCCAGTACTTC
few - TRBJ2-5 TRBV20-1 CSARDRRGTQYF TGCAGTGCTAGAGACAGGAGGGGGACCCAGTACTTC
few - TRBJ2-2 TRBV5-1 CASSLTSGHVNTGELFF TGCGCCAGCAGCTTGACGTCGGGGCACGTGAACACCGGGGAGCTGTTTTTT
many - TRBJ2-1 TRBV5-5 CASSLVWREQFF TGTGCCAGCAGCCTGGTGTGGAGGGAGCAGTTCTTC
many - TRBJ2-1 TRBV3-1 CASSQLARPYNEQFF TGTGCCAGCAGCCAGCTAGCGAGACCCTACAATGAGCAGTTCTTC
- - TRBJ1-1 TRBV29-1 CSVSQPGGTEAFF TGCAGCGTTTCACAGCCGGGGGGCACTGAAGCTTTCTTT
many - TRBJ2-3 TRBV3-1 CASSQPSLADTQYF TGTGCCAGCAGCCAACCCTCACTAGCAGATACGCAGTATTTT
many TRBD1 TRBJ2-3 TRBV6-1 CASRTGQGLRGDTQYF TGTGCCAGCCGTACGGGACAGGGTTTAAGAGGAGATACGCAGTATTTT
- TRBD2 TRBJ2-1 TRBV27 CASSRQAGGPSYEQFF TGTGCCAGCAGCAGACAAGCGGGAGGGCCCAGCTATGAGCAGTTCTTC
few - TRBJ2-7 TRBV20-1 CSALPRLDYEQYF TGCAGTGCTCTCCCGAGACTAGACTACGAGCAGTACTTC
many TRBD2 TRBJ2-1 TRBV5-6 CASSPSGGEQFF TGTGCCAGCAGTCCAAGCGGGGGTGAGCAGTTCTTC
many TRBD1 TRBJ2-1 TRBV7-7 CASSTGTGSNEQFF TGTGCTAGCAGTACCGGGACAGGGAGCAATGAGCAGTTCTTC
many TRBD2 TRBJ2-5 TRBV19 CASSIYAGELETQYF TGTGCCAGTAGTATCTACGCGGGAGAGTTGGAGACCCAGTACTTC
few - TRBJ1-2 TRBV7-2 CASSRPSAAHNYGYTF TGTGCCAGCAGCCGCCCCTCTGCAGCTCATAACTATGGCTACACCTTC
many - TRBJ2-5 TRBV24-1 CATSDLSSEKTQETQYF TGTGCCACCAGTGATTTGTCTAGCGAAAAGACTCAAGAGACCCAGTACTTC
many TRBD1 TRBJ2-7 TRBV12-3/TRBV12-4 CASSRSRGLGYEQYF TGTGCCAGCAGTCGCAGCAGGGGGCTGGGCTACGAGCAGTACTTC
- TRBD1 TRBJ1-2 TRBV12-3/TRBV12-4 CASSLQGAHGYTF TGTGCCAGCAGTCTACAGGGGGCTCATGGCTACACCTTC
few - TRBJ2-7 TRBV29-1 CSVDGTHEQYF TGCAGCGTTGACGGGACCCACGAGCAGTACTTC
few TRBD1 TRBJ1-4 TRBV24-1 CATSRQGPPGKLFF TGTGCCACCAGTCGACAGGGGCCCCCCGGGAAACTGTTTTTT
many - TRBJ2-1 TRBV7-3 CASSPPGGRYNEQFF TGTGCCAGCAGCCCCCCGGGGGGCCGGTACAATGAGCAGTTCTTC